This T cell receptor beta chain was observed in a study of naive and memory T cell subsets. Findings and caveats of the study: Over 85% of naive TCR sequences appeared only once, unlike memory subsets. RNA-based TCR counts may shift with T cell activation and differentiation.

Per germline, CDR1 MGHDK and CDR2 SYGVNS. CDR3 size: 12 residues. V was trimmed by 6 bases and J by 5 bases, leaving 7 bases between them. An equimolar mix of two oligonucleotides served as the beta constant-region primer for TRBC1 and TRBC2. The ligated cDNA underwent four PCR rounds using SP2 and nested alpha and beta constant-region primers. TCRdb analysed the UMI-ligation and nested PCR reads with MiXCR anew, one entry per CDR3 protein. The data show 8,000 or so distinct CDR3 sequences, about 30% seen once. Of note for this clonotype: Its antigen is not known.

Sequenced: CD8+ TEMRA cells from blood. Subset denoted: effector memory re-expressing CD45RA, CD45RA+ CD27-. The source of this sequence is a human donor in good health. The J gene is TRBJ1-4, the V gene TRBV25-1; D unresolved. CDR3 in amino acids: CASSWVNEKLFF. In DNA form, the CDR3 reads TGTGCCAGCAGCTGGGTAAATGAAAAACTGTTTTTT.